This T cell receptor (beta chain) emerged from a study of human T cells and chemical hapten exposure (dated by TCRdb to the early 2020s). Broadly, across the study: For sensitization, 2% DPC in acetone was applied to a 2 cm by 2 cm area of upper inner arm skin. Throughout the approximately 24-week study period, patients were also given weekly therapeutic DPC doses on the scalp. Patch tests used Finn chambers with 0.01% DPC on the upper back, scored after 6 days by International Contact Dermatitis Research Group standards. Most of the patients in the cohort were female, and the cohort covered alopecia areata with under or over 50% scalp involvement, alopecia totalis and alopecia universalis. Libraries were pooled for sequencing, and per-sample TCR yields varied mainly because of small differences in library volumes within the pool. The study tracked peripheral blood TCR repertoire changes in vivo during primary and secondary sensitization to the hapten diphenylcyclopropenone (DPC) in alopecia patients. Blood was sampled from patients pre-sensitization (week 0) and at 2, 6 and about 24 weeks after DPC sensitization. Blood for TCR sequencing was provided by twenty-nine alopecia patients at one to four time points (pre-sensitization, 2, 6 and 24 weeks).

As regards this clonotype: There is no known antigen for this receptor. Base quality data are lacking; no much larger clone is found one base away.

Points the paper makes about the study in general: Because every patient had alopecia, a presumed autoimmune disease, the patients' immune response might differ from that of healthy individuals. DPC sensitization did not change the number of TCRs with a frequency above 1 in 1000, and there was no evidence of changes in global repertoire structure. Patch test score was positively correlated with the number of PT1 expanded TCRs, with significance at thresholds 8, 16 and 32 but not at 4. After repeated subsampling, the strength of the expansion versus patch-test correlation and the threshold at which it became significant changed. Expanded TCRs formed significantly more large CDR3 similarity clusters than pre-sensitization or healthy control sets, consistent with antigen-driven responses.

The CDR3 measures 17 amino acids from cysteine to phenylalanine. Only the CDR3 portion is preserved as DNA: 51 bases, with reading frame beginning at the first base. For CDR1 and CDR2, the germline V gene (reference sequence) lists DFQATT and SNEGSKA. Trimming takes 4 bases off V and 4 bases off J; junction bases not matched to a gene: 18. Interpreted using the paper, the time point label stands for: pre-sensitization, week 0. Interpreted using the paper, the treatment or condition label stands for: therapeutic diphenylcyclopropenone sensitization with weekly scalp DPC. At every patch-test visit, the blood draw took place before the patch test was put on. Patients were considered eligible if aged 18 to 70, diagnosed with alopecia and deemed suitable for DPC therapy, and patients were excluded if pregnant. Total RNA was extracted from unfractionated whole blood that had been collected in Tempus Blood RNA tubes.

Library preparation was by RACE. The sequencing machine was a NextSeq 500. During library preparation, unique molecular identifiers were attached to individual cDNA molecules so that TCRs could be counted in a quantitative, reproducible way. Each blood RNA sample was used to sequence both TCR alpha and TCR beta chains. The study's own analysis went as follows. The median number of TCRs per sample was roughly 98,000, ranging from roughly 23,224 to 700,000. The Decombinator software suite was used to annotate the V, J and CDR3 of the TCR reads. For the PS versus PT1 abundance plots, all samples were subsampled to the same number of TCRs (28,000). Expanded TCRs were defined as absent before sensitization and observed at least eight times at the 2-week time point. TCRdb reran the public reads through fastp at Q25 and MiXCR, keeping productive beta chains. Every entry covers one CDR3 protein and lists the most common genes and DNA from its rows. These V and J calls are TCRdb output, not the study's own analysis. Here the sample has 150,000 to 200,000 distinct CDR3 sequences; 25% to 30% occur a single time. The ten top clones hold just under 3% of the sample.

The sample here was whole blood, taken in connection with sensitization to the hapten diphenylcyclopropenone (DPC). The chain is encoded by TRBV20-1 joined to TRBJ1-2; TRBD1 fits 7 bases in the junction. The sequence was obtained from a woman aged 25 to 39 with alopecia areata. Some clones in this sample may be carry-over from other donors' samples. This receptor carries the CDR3 CSAKATRHGTVGYGYTF. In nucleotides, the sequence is TGCAGTGCTAAAGCGACCCGTCACGGGACAGTAGGCTATGGCTACACCTTC.